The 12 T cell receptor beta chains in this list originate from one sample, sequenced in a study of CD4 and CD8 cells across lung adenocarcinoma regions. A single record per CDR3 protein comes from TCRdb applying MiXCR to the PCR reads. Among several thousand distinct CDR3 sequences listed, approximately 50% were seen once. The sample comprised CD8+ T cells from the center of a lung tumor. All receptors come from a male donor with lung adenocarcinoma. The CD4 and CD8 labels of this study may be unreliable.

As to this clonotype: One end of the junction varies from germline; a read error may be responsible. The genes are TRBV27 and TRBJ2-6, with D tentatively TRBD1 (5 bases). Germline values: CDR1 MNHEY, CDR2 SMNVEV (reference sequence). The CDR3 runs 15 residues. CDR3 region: CASSSRGSGAYDQSF. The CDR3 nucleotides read TGTGCCAGCAGTTCAAGGGGCTCTGGCGCCTACGACCAGTCTTTC.

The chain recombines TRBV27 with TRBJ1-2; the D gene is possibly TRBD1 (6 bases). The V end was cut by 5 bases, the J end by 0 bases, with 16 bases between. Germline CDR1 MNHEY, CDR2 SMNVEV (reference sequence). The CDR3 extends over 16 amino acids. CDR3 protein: CASSTSGGPANYGYTF. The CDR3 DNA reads TGTGCCAGCAGTACCTCCGGGGGCCCAGCTAACTATGGCTACACCTTC.

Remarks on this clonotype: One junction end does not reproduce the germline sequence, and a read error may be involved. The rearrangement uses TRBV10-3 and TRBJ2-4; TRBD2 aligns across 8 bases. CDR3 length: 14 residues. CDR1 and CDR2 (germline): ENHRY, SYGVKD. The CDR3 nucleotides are TGTGGCGTCTCGGGGGGGCAGGGCAAAGACACTCAGTATTTC. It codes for CGVSGGQGKDTQYF.

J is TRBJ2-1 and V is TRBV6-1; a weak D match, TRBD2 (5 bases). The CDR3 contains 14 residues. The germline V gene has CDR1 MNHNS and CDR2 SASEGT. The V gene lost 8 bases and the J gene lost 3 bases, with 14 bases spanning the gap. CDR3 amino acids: CASGPSSNYNEQFF. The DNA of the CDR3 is TGTGCCAGCGGCCCCTCTAGCAACTACAATGAGCAGTTCTTC.

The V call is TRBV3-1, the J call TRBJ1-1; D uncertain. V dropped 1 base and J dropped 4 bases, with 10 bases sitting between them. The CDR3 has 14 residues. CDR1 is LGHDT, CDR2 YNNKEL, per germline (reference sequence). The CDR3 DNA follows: TGTGCCAGCAGCCAAGTTCCGGGGATCACTGAAGCTTTCTTT. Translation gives CASSQVPGITEAFF.

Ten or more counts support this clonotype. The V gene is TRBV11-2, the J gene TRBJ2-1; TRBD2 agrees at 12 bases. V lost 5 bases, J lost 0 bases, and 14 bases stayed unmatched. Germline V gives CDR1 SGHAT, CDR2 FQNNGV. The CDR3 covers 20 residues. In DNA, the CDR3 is TGTGCCAGCAGCGCGCCCCGACTAGCGGGGGTTTCGAGCTCCTACAATGAGCAGTTCTTC. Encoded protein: CASSAPRLAGVSSSYNEQFF.

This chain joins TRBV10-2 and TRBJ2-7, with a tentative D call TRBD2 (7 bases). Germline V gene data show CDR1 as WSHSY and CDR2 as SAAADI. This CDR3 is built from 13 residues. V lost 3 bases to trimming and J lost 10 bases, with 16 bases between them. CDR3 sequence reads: CASSDPGRGQQYF. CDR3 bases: TGCGCCAGCAGTGATCCAGGGCGGGGGCAACAGTACTTC.

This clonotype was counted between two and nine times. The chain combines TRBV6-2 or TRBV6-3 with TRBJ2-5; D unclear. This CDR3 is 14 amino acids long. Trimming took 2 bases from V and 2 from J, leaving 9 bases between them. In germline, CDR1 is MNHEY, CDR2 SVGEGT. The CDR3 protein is CASSYATPQETQYF. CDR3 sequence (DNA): TGTGCCAGCAGTTACGCGACGCCTCAAGAGACCCAGTACTTC.

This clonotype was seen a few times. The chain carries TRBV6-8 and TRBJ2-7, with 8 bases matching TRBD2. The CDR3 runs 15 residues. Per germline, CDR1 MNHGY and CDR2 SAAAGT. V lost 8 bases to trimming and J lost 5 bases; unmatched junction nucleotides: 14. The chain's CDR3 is CASGGTSRGGNEQYF. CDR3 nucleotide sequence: TGTGCCAGCGGGGGGACTAGTCGGGGGGGAAACGAGCAGTACTTC.

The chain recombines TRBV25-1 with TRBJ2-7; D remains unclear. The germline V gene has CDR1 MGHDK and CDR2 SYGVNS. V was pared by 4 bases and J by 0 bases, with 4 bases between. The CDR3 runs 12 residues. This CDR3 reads CASSVSSYEQYF. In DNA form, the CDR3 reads TGTGCCAGCAGTGTTAGCTCCTACGAGCAGTACTTC.

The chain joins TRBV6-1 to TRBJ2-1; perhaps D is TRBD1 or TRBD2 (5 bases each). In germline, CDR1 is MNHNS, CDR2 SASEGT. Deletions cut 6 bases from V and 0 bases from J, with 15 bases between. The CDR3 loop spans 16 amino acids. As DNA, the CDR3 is TGTGCCAGCAGGGGAGAGGGGCAGCCCTCCTACAATGAGCAGTTCTTC. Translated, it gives CASRGEGQPSYNEQFF.

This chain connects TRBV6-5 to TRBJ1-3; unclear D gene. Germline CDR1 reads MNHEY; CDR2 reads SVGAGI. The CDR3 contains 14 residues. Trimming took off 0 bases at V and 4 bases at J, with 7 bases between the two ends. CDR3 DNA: TGTGCCAGCAGTTACTCGATTTCCGGAAACACCATATATTTT. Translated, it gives CASSYSISGNTIYF.